The present TCR beta chain was sequenced within a study of T cell responses to AZD1222 COVID-19 vaccine. At the level of the study: Second doses were pooled across both intervals (about 4 or about 12 weeks).

In regard to this clone: Antigen unknown.

TCRdb keeps only in-frame clones here, not all; method: immunoSEQ multiplex PCR. The data contain roughly 120,000 clones, 81% of them singletons. This CDR3 region has 13 residues. V shed 6 bases and J 3 bases; nucleotides not matched to a gene: 5. Germline CDR1 reads KGHSH; CDR2 reads LQKENI. Study outcomes and limitations: The sample set comprised mostly white British donors with more females, and clonal diversity was possibly underestimated. At study baseline, merely roughly 6 AZD1222 recipients were seropositive.

The chain combines TRBV18 with TRBJ2-7; 7 bases match TRBD2. The specimen comprised peripheral blood, sampled on day 0 of AZD1222 vaccination. The clonotype comes from an adult in good health. The CDR3 DNA sequence: TGTGCCAGCTCCCGGACTAGGCTCTACGAGCAGTACTTC. The encoded protein is CASSRTRLYEQYF. Full variable domain (missing parts from reference TRBV18 and TRBJ2-7): NAGVMQNPRHLVRRRGQEARLRCSPMKGHSHVYWYRQLPEEGLKFMVYLQKENIIDESGMPKERFSAEFPKEGPSILRIQQVVRGDSAAYFCASSRTRLYEQYFGPGTRLTVT.